This is a list of T cell receptor beta chains from one sample in a study of a mutant IDH1 vaccine in newly diagnosed glioma. Repertoires were generated with immunoSEQ multiplex PCR, while TCRdb's copy carries only in-frame clones and drops some. The sample has 30,000 to 40,000 clones, over 60% seen once; the top ten hold 9% to 10%. The sample in question was peripheral blood mononuclear cells (PBMCs), obtained from a glioma patient treated with radiotherapy, temozolomide or both. These receptors all stem from a man in his fifties or sixties with glioma. Some clones in this sample may be carry-over from other donors' samples. The CDR3 runs from the conserved cysteine through the conserved F or W. The D gene is left open where the match is weak. Clone size is given for some rows only: seen once, a few or many times, or a class if the clone is expanded.

abundance	v_gene	d_gene	j_gene	CDR3nt	CDR3aa
.	TRBV7-8	.	TRBJ2-3	TGTGCCAGCAGCTCCCAGAGCGGGCCAGATACGCAGTATTTT	CASSSQSGPDTQYF
.	TRBV19	.	TRBJ2-5	TGTGCCAGTAGTCCGAGCCTAGGGCAGACCCAGTACTTC	CASSPSLGQTQYF
.	TRBV19	.	TRBJ1-5	TGTGCCAGTACGGGGATAGGTCAGCCCCAGCATTTT	CASTGIGQPQHF
.	TRBV7-2	.	TRBJ1-2	TGTGCCAGCAGCGCCCGCGTAAGTGGCTACACCTTC	CASSARVSGYTF
.	TRBV7-9	TRBD2	TRBJ2-2	TGTGCCAGCAGTCGGACTAGCGGACCTACCGGGGAGCTGTTTTTT	CASSRTSGPTGELFF
.	TRBV7-8	.	TRBJ1-3	TGTGCCAGCAGCCCCCGGGGACGATCTGGAAACACCATATATTTT	CASSPRGRSGNTIYF
.	TRBV5-5	TRBD2	TRBJ2-1	TGTGCCAGCAGCTGGGGGGGACCTGCCGAGTTCTTC	CASSWGGPAEFF
.	TRBV19	.	TRBJ1-2	TGTGCCAGTAGAAGGGGTGGCGGCTACACCTTC	CASRRGGGYTF
.	TRBV14	.	TRBJ1-4	TGTGCCAGCAGTCCAGGGTGGACTAATGAAAAACTGTTTTTT	CASSPGWTNEKLFF
.	TRBV14	.	TRBJ2-7	TGTGCCAGCAGCCACAACAACTACGAGCAGTACTTC	CASSHNNYEQYF
.	TRBV29-1	.	TRBJ2-5	TGCAGCGTTAGGGATAATCAAGAGACCCAGTACTTC	CSVRDNQETQYF
.	TRBV15	.	TRBJ1-5	TGTGCCACCAGCAGAGAGGACAACCGGGATCAGCCCCAGCATTTT	CATSREDNRDQPQHF
once	TRBV6-5	.	TRBJ1-6	TGTGCCAGCAAATTGAAAGTGTCAGGGCAATCACCCCTCCACTTT	CASKLKVSGQSPLHF
.	TRBV5-6	TRBD2	TRBJ2-1	TGTGCCAGCAGCCCTAGCGGTGGTGAGCAGTTCTTC	CASSPSGGEQFF
.	TRBV21-1	.	TRBJ2-5	TGTGCCAGCAGCCCATATACAAGACAGGGAAAAGAGACCCAGTACTTC	CASSPYTRQGKETQYF
.	TRBV11-3	.	TRBJ2-7	TGTGCCAGCAGCTCCTCATACGAGCAGTACTTC	CASSSSYEQYF
.	TRBV2	.	TRBJ1-3	TGTGCCAGCAGCAGGCCGGGGTTGAGCTCTGGAAACACCATATATTTT	CASSRPGLSSGNTIYF
.	TRBV5-1	.	TRBJ2-1	TGCGCCAGCAGCTTGGCGGCGTACTACAATGAGCAGTTCTTC	CASSLAAYYNEQFF
.	TRBV5-1	.	TRBJ2-1	TGCGCCAGCAGCTTCTCCACTAGGGCTGAGCAGTTCTTC	CASSFSTRAEQFF
.	TRBV19	TRBD2	TRBJ2-7	TGTGCCAGTAGTATAGGAGCGGGGGGGCCCTACGAGCAGTACTTC	CASSIGAGGPYEQYF
.	TRBV7-2	TRBD1	TRBJ2-7	TGTGCCAGCAGCGACAGGGGGGGGGCAGACGAGCAGTACTTC	CASSDRGGADEQYF
.	TRBV7-2	.	TRBJ2-7	TGTGCCAGCAGCTGGAGGGGGAGTGGGTACGAGCAGTACTTC	CASSWRGSGYEQYF
.	TRBV7-6	.	TRBJ2-5	TGTGCCAGCAGCTCAGGGAGGGAGACCCAGTACTTC	CASSSGRETQYF
.	TRBV2	.	TRBJ1-2	TGTGCCAGCAGAAATAGACGGAGCAACAACTATGGCTACACCTTC	CASRNRRSNNYGYTF
.	TRBV2	.	TRBJ2-7	TGTGCCAGCAGGACAGACAGGTCAGTAGGCTACGAGCAGTACTTC	CASRTDRSVGYEQYF
.	TRBV5-1	.	TRBJ2-2	TGCGCCAGCAGCTCACAGGGCGGGACCGGGGAGCTGTTTTTT	CASSSQGGTGELFF
.	TRBV27	TRBD1	TRBJ2-3	TGTGCCAGCAGTTTAGCCTGGGACAGGGCAGATACGCAGTATTTT	CASSLAWDRADTQYF
.	TRBV29-1	TRBD1	TRBJ1-1	TGCAGCGTAGACCGGACAGGGCTGAACACTGAAGCTTTCTTT	CSVDRTGLNTEAFF
.	TRBV2	.	TRBJ2-6	TGTGCCAGCAGTTACCTTGGGCCTGGGGCCAACGTCCTGACTTTC	CASSYLGPGANVLTF
few	TRBV12-5	.	TRBJ2-2	TGTGCTAGTGGGATGACAGGGAACACCGGGGAGCTGTTTTTT	CASGMTGNTGELFF
few	TRBV10-3	.	TRBJ1-1	TGTGCCATCAGGGGCGCGGGGAACACTGAAGCTTTCTTT	CAIRGAGNTEAFF
.	TRBV6-5	TRBD1	TRBJ1-2	TGTGCCAGCACAGGGGGCGCCTATGGCTACACCTTC	CASTGGAYGYTF
.	TRBV21-1	.	TRBJ1-2	TGTGCCAGCAGCAAAGTAGTGTCCAGGGACTTAGGGGACTATGGCTACACCTTC	CASSKVVSRDLGDYGYTF
.	TRBV5-1	.	TRBJ1-6	TGCGCCAGCAGCTTGGGTAGCAGAGATAATTCACCCCTCCACTTT	CASSLGSRDNSPLHF
.	TRBV11-2	TRBD1	TRBJ2-7	TGTGCCAGCAGCCCCGGGACAGGGCCCTACGAGCAGTACTTC	CASSPGTGPYEQYF
.	TRBV9	TRBD1	TRBJ1-2	TGTGCCAGCAGCGCATCACAGGGAGGGGGCTCTGGCTACACCTTC	CASSASQGGGSGYTF
.	TRBV5-1	.	TRBJ1-5	TGCGCCAGCAGCTTGGACAGCAGCAATCAGCCCCAGCATTTT	CASSLDSSNQPQHF
few	TRBV18	.	TRBJ1-1	TGTGCCAGCTCAGGGGACACAGGGATCACTGAAGCTTTCTTT	CASSGDTGITEAFF
.	TRBV7-8	.	TRBJ2-7	TGTGCCAGCAGCCAGCTTCCCGTCTATGAGCAGTACTTC	CASSQLPVYEQYF
.	TRBV6-5	TRBD2	TRBJ2-7	TGTGCCAGCAGTTACTCGAGCGGGAGCTACGAGCAGTACTTC	CASSYSSGSYEQYF
.	TRBV14	TRBD1	TRBJ1-2	TGTGCCAGCAGCCAACCGGGACAGGGGTTTGGCTACACCTTC	CASSQPGQGFGYTF
.	TRBV2	.	TRBJ1-1	TGTGCCAGCTCCTACCTGACGGTTACTGAAGCTTTCTTT	CASSYLTVTEAFF
.	TRBV6-5	.	TRBJ1-1	TGTGCCAGCAGTTACTCGTGGGGGGCCCACACTGAAGCTTTCTTT	CASSYSWGAHTEAFF
.	TRBV19	.	TRBJ1-2	TGTGCCAGTAGAAACGACGGGGAGTGGGGCTACACCTTC	CASRNDGEWGYTF
.	TRBV5-1	TRBD2	TRBJ2-1	TGCGCCAGCAGCTTGGAGCGGGGGGGTCGAGAAGAGCAGTTCTTC	CASSLERGGREEQFF
.	TRBV5-8	.	TRBJ1-1	TGTGCCAGCAGGGAATCGGTGAACACTGAAGCTTTCTTT	CASRESVNTEAFF
.	TRBV7-9	TRBD2	TRBJ2-3	TGTGCCAGCAGTCCGGGACTAGTTCGTACAGATACGCAGTATTTT	CASSPGLVRTDTQYF
.	TRBV29-1	.	TRBJ2-5	TGCAGCGTTGAAAAGGGAGAGACCCAGTACTTC	CSVEKGETQYF
.	TRBV7-2	.	TRBJ2-5	TGTGCCAGCAGCTCGCGGGACCGCTACGGAGAGACCCAGTACTTC	CASSSRDRYGETQYF
few	TRBV25-1	.	TRBJ1-2	TGTGCCAGCAGTGAACCTACTAACTATGGCTACACCTTC	CASSEPTNYGYTF
.	TRBV10-3	.	TRBJ2-3	TGTGCCATCAGTGATCCGGTGCAGGGGACGGATACGCAGTATTTT	CAISDPVQGTDTQYF
once	TRBV7-2	.	TRBJ2-5	TGTGCCAGCAGTCAGTTTAGGTTAGAGACCCAGTACTTC	CASSQFRLETQYF
.	TRBV7-9	TRBD1	TRBJ2-2	TGTGCCAGCAGCACCCGACAGGGGGCGAAAGCCGGGGAGCTGTTTTTT	CASSTRQGAKAGELFF